Listed here are 18 T cell receptor beta chains from one sample, sequenced in a study of tumor-infiltrating lymphocytes in primary liver carcinoma. Germline DNA was also extracted, and blood RNA was taken from unsorted whole blood. Priming with a constant-region primer yielded TCR beta cDNA from 450 to 600 ng total RNA. Three-round nested multiplex PCR performed with slightly modified ARM-PCR produced the TCR beta libraries. The first two PCR rounds, nine to ten cycles each, used TRBV1-TRBV30 forward primers and a C-beta reverse primer. In TCRdb, the multiplex PCR reads were re-called with MiXCR into one record per CDR3 protein. Found here are about 310,000 distinct CDR3 sequences, almost 60% of them singletons; the top ten hold approximately 15%. The specimen sequenced was peripheral blood. Receptor source: a woman between 25 and 40 years old with primary liver carcinoma and hepatitis B virus infection.

As for this clonotype: One junction end does not reproduce the germline sequence, and a read error may be involved. The chain uses TRBV28 and TRBJ1-1; D is unresolved. Germline CDR1 reads MDHEN; CDR2 reads SYDVKM. CDR3 length: 11 amino acids. Here the CDR3 reads CASSVVTEAFF. DNA for the CDR3: TGTGCTAGCAGCGTGGTCACTGAAGCTTTCTTT.

This clonotype was counted ten times or more. V is TRBV4-1 and J is TRBJ2-7; D could derive from TRBD1 or TRBD2 (5 bases each). Germline V gives CDR1 MGHRA, CDR2 YSYEKL. Trimming left V 0 bases short and J 2 bases short, with 11 bases between. The CDR3 has 15 amino acids. CDR3 residues: CASSQDGGFAYEQYF. DNA for the CDR3: TGCGCCAGCAGCCAAGATGGGGGTTTCGCCTACGAGCAGTACTTC.

The genes are TRBV7-9 and TRBJ1-6; TRBD1 aligns across 9 bases. V trimming: 5 bases; J trimming: 10 bases; junction bases outside the gene matches: 6. This CDR3 contains 14 residues. Per germline, CDR1 SEHNR and CDR2 FQNEAQ (reference sequence). The CDR3 DNA sequence: TGTGCCAGCAGCCCCGGGACAGGGCTATCACCCCTCCACTTT. Translation: CASSPGTGLSPLHF.

Worth noting for this clonotype: This may arise from a read error, as a much more abundant clone is one base away. The chain is built from TRBV12-3 or TRBV12-4 and TRBJ2-5, with TRBD2 matching over 11 bases. This CDR3 spans 13 amino acids. CDR3 loop: CASSRLLAGATNF. DNA for the CDR3: TGTGCCAGCAGTCGCCTACTAGCGGGAGCTACTAACTTC.

Points on this clonotype: A read error is possible here, since a much larger clone lies one base away. The gene calls are TRBV29-1 and TRBJ2-7; D is possibly TRBD1 (6 bases). V lost 2 bases and J 6 bases, leaving 17 bases between the germline ends. The CDR3 is 14 amino acids. Per the germline V gene, CDR1 is SQVTM and CDR2 is ANQGSEA. CDR3 bases: TGCAGCGTTGAATGGCAGGGGTTCCCCTGCGAGCAGTACTTC. This codes for CSVEWQGFPCEQYF.

Worth noting for this clonotype: Given the absence of the conserved phenylalanine or tryptophan at the CDR3 end, a read error is likely. The chain carries TRBV5-1 and TRBJ1-1, with 7 bases matching TRBD1. The CDR3 is made up of 17 amino acids. CDR1 is SGHRS, CDR2 YFSETQ, per germline. V shed 0 bases, J shed 3 bases, and the junction held 11 bases outside the gene matches. The CDR3 protein is CASSLGQGGRVDTEAFL. CDR3 in DNA: TGCGCCAGCAGCTTGGGACAGGGCGGACGGGTTGACACTGAAGCTTTCCTT.

Notes on this clonotype: Germline is not matched at one junction end, which may reflect a read error. The chain is built from TRBV6-2 or TRBV6-3 and TRBJ2-7; D gene ambiguous. The CDR3 is made up of 15 amino acids. Germline V gives CDR1 MNHEY, CDR2 SVGEGT. The CDR3 loop is CASITPRHATYVQYF. CDR3 nucleotide sequence: TGTGCCAGCATTACCCCCCGACATGCTACCTACGTGCAGTACTTC.

In regard to this clonotype: This may stem from a read error, because a much larger clone lies one nucleotide away. J is TRBJ1-5 and V is TRBV5-6; no firm D call. V gave up 1 base and J gave up 3 bases, with 11 bases separating them. The CDR3 has 15 residues. Germline-derived CDR1 and CDR2 are SGHDT and YYEEEE. The CDR3, as DNA: TGTGCCAGCAGCTTGAGAGAGGGCGTCAATCAGCCCCAGCATTTT. Translation gives CASSLREGVNQPQHF.

As for this clonotype: A much larger clone lies a single base off, so this may be a read error. This rearrangement joins TRBV11-3 to TRBJ2-4, with 13 bases fitting TRBD2. CDR1 is SGHNT and CDR2 is YENEEA in the germline V gene. CDR3 length: 18 amino acids. CDR3 in amino acids: CASSFTGTSGIGKTIQYF. The CDR3 region has the DNA TGTGCCAGCAGCTTCACCGGGACTAGCGGGATTGGGAAAACCATTCAGTACTTC.

Remarks on this clonotype: Compared with germline, one end of the junction differs, possibly owing to a read error. This chain joins TRBV30 and TRBJ2-7; D gene unclear. Germline loops: CDR1 GTSNPN, CDR2 SVGIG (reference sequence). The CDR3 has 13 residues. The CDR3 spells CASSVSFSYEQYF. In DNA form, the CDR3 reads TGTGCCTCGAGTGTCAGTTTCTCCTACGAGCAGTACTTC.

This clonotype was counted at least ten times. The J gene is TRBJ1-2, the V gene TRBV29-1; D call uncertain. With 2 bases removed from V and 7 bases from J, the gap between germline ends came to 8 bases. CDR3 length equals 11 residues. CDR1 and CDR2 from the germline V gene are SQVTM and ANQGSEA. The CDR3 spells CSVELSGGYTF. As DNA, the CDR3 is TGCAGCGTTGAACTTAGCGGTGGCTACACCTTC.

On this clonotype itself: A much larger clone differs by one base, so this may be a read error. The V gene is TRBV4-2, the J gene TRBJ2-7, with D perhaps TRBD1 or TRBD2 (6 bases each). Germline loops: CDR1 LGHNA, CDR2 YNFKEQ. CDR3 size: 15 residues. V gave up 1 base and J gave up 3 bases, with 13 bases separating them. CDR3 protein: CASSQGGANIYEQYF. The CDR3 bases are TGTGCCAGCAGCCAAGGGGGGGCGAATATCTACGAGCAGTACTTC.

Of note for this clonotype: Possible read error: a much larger clone is one base away. This rearrangement joins TRBV12-5 to TRBJ1-1; D gene uncertain. Germline-derived CDR1 and CDR2 are LGHNT and FRNRAP. The CDR3 consists of 13 residues. V was trimmed by 7 bases and J by 1 base, leaving 10 bases between them. The CDR3 DNA reads TGTGCTAGTGACCCTGACGGGAACACTGAAGCTTTCTTT. This codes for CASDPDGNTEAFF.

The sample holds a few counts of this clonotype. This may arise from a read error, as a much more abundant clone is one base away. V and J are TRBV4-3 and TRBJ2-1; D perhaps matches TRBD1 (6 bases). This CDR3 region has 14 residues. CDR1 is LGHNA and CDR2 is YSLEER in the germline V gene. The CDR3 coding sequence is TGCGCCAGCAACCAAGACTGGGGGCTCAATGAGCAGTTCTTC. Translated, it gives CASNQDWGLNEQFF.

Comments on this clonotype: One end of the junction varies from germline; a read error may be responsible. The rearrangement links TRBV28 to TRBJ1-2; possibly TRBD1 for D (5 bases). This CDR3 has 15 residues. Per the germline V gene, CDR1 is MDHEN and CDR2 is SYDVKM. CDR3 sequence reads: CASSTTSPRGYCYTF. In nucleotides, the CDR3 is TGTGCCAGCAGTACGACTTCCCCGCGGGGCTATTGCTACACCTTC.

With respect to this clonotype: Mismatch with germline at one junction end may stem from a read error. This CDR3 reads CARRGWDTNTGEPFF. The CDR3 DNA reads TGCGCCAGGCGGGGGTGGGACACGAACACCGGGGAGCCGTTTTTT. The rearrangement links TRBV12-3 or TRBV12-4 to TRBJ2-2, with D maybe TRBD2 (7 bases). The CDR3 is made up of 15 amino acids.

Concerning this clonotype: The CDR3 does not close with the conserved phenylalanine or tryptophan, likely indicating a read error. The chain links TRBV11-2 to TRBJ2-7; D ambiguous. Germline CDR1 SGHAT, CDR2 FQNNGV. The CDR3 loop spans 14 amino acids. V gave up 3 bases and J gave up 1 base, with 10 bases separating them. Here the CDR3 reads CASSFGKGSYEQYS. The DNA for the CDR3 is TGTGCCAGCAGCTTTGGGAAAGGGTCCTACGAGCAGTACTCC.

Concerning this clonotype: One base away lies a much larger clone, so this may be a sequencing read error. The rearrangement joins TRBV4-3 to TRBJ2-4; TRBD2 matches 15 bases. This CDR3 is 18 amino acids long. With 3 bases clipped from V and 6 bases from J, the junction kept 9 bases outside the gene matches. The germline gives CDR1 LGHNA, CDR2 YSLEER. CDR3 loop: CASSQGLAGGSRGNIQYF. CDR3 sequence (DNA): TGCGCCAGCAGCCAGGGACTAGCGGGAGGCAGTCGAGGAAACATTCAGTACTTC.